One T cell receptor beta chain is described in this entry. The germline V gene has CDR1 MGHDK and CDR2 SYGVNS. V was shortened by 2 bases and J by 8 bases, with 10 bases between the two germline ends. This CDR3 spans 13 amino acids. The donors, healthy Caucasians from Russia, were aged 6 to 90. Each donor had roughly 10 milliliters of peripheral blood drawn. With a J-beta primer mix and a sample-barcoded 5' primer, a second PCR ran about 7 to 11 cycles. Each cDNA molecule was tagged by a template-switch adaptor that had 12 random nucleotides. TCRdb called the 5' RACE reads again in MiXCR, with one record for every CDR3 protein. The data show about 1,500,000 distinct CDR3 sequences, about 30% seen once. These data come from a study of blood T cells in healthy people across ages.

This clonotype was obtained from a woman between 25 and 40 years old in good health. The sequenced material came from blood. The V gene is TRBV25-1, the J gene TRBJ2-1; D might be TRBD2 (6 bases). The CDR3 loop reads CASSEHGGDEQFF. As DNA, the CDR3 is TGTGCCAGCAGTGAACATGGAGGGGATGAGCAGTTCTTC.